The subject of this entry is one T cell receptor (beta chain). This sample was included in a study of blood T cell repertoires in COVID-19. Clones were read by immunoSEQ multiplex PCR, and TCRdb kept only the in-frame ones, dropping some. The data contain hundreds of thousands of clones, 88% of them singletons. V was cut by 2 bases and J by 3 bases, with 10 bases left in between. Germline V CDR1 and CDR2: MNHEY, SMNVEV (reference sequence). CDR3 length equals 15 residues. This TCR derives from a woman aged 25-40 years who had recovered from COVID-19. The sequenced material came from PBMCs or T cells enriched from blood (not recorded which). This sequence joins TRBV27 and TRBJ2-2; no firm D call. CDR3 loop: CASSLGQVDTGELFF. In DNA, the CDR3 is TGTGCCAGCAGTTTAGGGCAGGTGGACACCGGGGAGCTGTTTTTT.